The 9 T cell receptor beta chains below were found in one sample sequenced in a study of T-cell memory formation after mild COVID-19. TCRdb fed the 5' RACE reads into MiXCR, producing one record per CDR3 protein. Of 250,000 to 300,000 distinct CDR3 sequences in the sample, about a sixth were seen once. What was sequenced was PBMCs or a T cell subset sorted from them (not recorded which). All receptors come from a man younger than 30 who had mild COVID-19 (a few samples of this study predate the infection). Cell type and time point are not known.

This clonotype was observed a handful of times. The V and J genes are TRBV20-1 and TRBJ2-5, with unresolved D. This CDR3 contains 13 residues. Trimming removed 8 bases at V and 4 bases at J, with 17 bases between. Germline V gene lookup returns CDR1 DFQATT and CDR2 SNEGSKA (reference sequence). CDR3 loop: CSIRPTALETQYF. CDR3 DNA sequence: TGCAGTATTCGACCGACCGCTTTAGAGACCCAGTACTTC.

This clonotype was counted at least ten times. This chain joins TRBV12-3 or TRBV12-4 and TRBJ1-2; possibly TRBD1 for D (6 bases). The CDR3 runs to 15 residues. V was trimmed by 5 bases and J by 8 bases, leaving 21 bases between them. CDR3: CASSPPFTGKWGYTF. The CDR3 DNA reads as TGTGCCAGCAGTCCGCCCTTCACAGGGAAGTGGGGCTACACCTTC.

This clonotype was counted only a few times. The V call is TRBV6-2 or TRBV6-3, the J call TRBJ2-7; the D is unclear. V lost 0 bases and J lost 6, with 9 bases in between. The germline V gene encodes CDR1 MNHEY and CDR2 SVGEGT. This CDR3 comprises 13 residues. CDR3 region: CASSYSDGGEQYV. DNA for the CDR3: TGTGCCAGCAGTTACTCAGATGGCGGCGAGCAGTACGTC.

The J gene is TRBJ2-3, the V gene TRBV5-6; D is possibly TRBD2 (6 bases). The length of the CDR3 is 13 residues. V lost 4 bases, J lost 8 bases, and 14 bases lay in between. Germline V lookup: CDR1 SGHDT, CDR2 YYEEEE. The CDR3 sequence is CASSQSGLGTQYF. Written as DNA, the CDR3 is TGTGCCAGCAGCCAGAGCGGGCTGGGTACGCAGTATTTT.

This clonotype was observed a few times. This chain uses TRBV12-3 or TRBV12-4 with TRBJ2-3; D call uncertain. Trimming pared 5 bases from V and 0 bases from J, leaving 6 bases between. The CDR3 is 13 residues long. The CDR3 coding sequence is TGTGCCAGCAGTACGGACAGCACAGATACGCAGTATTTT. Its translation: CASSTDSTDTQYF.

This clonotype was counted between two and nine times. The chain combines TRBV6-2 or TRBV6-3 with TRBJ2-3, with D possibly being TRBD2 (6 bases). CDR3 length equals 14 residues. Trimming pared 8 bases from V and 6 bases from J, leaving 18 bases between. Germline CDR1 and CDR2: MNHEY and SVGEGT. The CDR3 protein is CASAWEEGADTQYF. The CDR3 DNA reads TGTGCCAGCGCGTGGGAGGAGGGAGCCGATACGCAGTATTTT.

This clonotype was observed a few times. The gene calls are TRBV6-2 or TRBV6-3 and TRBJ2-7; D uncertain. Germline-derived CDR1 and CDR2 are MNHEY and SVGEGT. The CDR3 spans 13 residues. The V and J ends lost 4 bases and 2 bases respectively, with 9 bases between them. Here the CDR3 DNA reads TGTGCCAGCAGTTCCCAGGCCCCCTACGAGCAGTACTTC. It translates to CASSSQAPYEQYF.

This clonotype was found a few times. The genes are TRBV20-1 and TRBJ1-2; D possibly corresponds to TRBD1 (6 bases). The germline V gene has CDR1 DFQATT and CDR2 SNEGSKA (reference sequence). The CDR3 has 13 residues. Trimming cost V 3 bases and J 3 bases, with 11 bases left between them. The CDR3 DNA reads TGCAGTGCTAGTGATACAGGGTACTATGGCTACACCTTC. This encodes CSASDTGYYGYTF.

This clonotype was seen only a few times. This chain uses TRBV12-3 or TRBV12-4 with TRBJ1-3; TRBD1 is a possible D gene (6 bases). V lost 6 bases and J 4 bases, leaving 13 bases between the germline ends. The CDR3 runs to 14 residues. The CDR3 spells CASRNRAEGNTIYF. DNA for the CDR3: TGTGCCAGCAGGAACAGGGCGGAAGGAAACACCATATATTTT.